The clone carrying this T cell receptor (beta chain) appeared a single time. The antigen remains undetermined. This entry belongs to a study of T cell responses to AZD1222 COVID-19 vaccine. The junction had 8 bases not matched to a gene; V was cut back by 5 bases and J by 1 base. CDR3 length: 15 amino acids. CDR1 is SEHNR, CDR2 FQNEAQ, per germline (reference sequence). Some clones are missing from TCRdb's copy, which holds only in-frame ones; the method was immunoSEQ multiplex PCR. The top ten hold 0.55% of the sample, which has about 270,000 clones, approximately 94% seen once. General study results and limits: With two AZD1222 doses given, Spike-specific TCR breadth and depth both rose. Scientists sampled the repertoires only once the peak T cell response had passed.

Pooled in the analysis were second doses at about 4 or about 12 weeks. The source of this sequence is an adult who received the AZD1222 COVID-19 vaccine. The chain couples TRBV7-9 to TRBJ2-7; TRBD2 aligns across 7 bases. The starting material was peripheral blood, obtained 28 days after the second AZD1222 dose. CDR3 in amino acids: CASSPGGGGSYEQYF. CDR3 nucleotides: TGTGCCAGCAGCCCCGGTGGGGGGGGGTCCTACGAGCAGTACTTC. The variable domain in full, with the rest retrieved from reference TRBV7-9 and TRBJ2-7, is DTGVSQNPRHKITKRGQNVTFRCDPISEHNRLYWYRQTLGQGPEFLTYFQNEAQLEKSRLLSDRFSAERPKGSFSTLEIQRTEQGDSAMYLCASSPGGGGSYEQYFGPGTRLTVT.